This T cell receptor (beta chain) was sequenced in a study of a mutant IDH1 vaccine in newly diagnosed glioma. Study information: Vaccinations were initiated 4-6 weeks following radiotherapy alone, or were given together with temozolomide cycles. Previous care, which was radiotherapy, temozolomide, or both, most often involved both.

Note on this clone: As yet, its antigen is unknown.

The V and J ends lost 6 bases and 7 bases respectively, with 10 bases between them. The CDR3 totals 13 residues. Germline CDR1 and CDR2: SNHLY and FYNNEI. Produced via immunoSEQ multiplex PCR; TCRdb's table is partial and in-frame only. Among tens of thousands of clones, about 76% were seen once, and the ten largest hold more than 4.5%. Documented time point: week 35, safety follow-up. The study gave 300 ug of mutant IDH1 20-mer peptide per vaccine dose, with topical imiquimod. Vaccination of patients was performed eight times, in weeks 1, 3, 5, 7, 11, 15, 19 and 23. Donors had new WHO grade 3 or 4 IDH1-mutant, ATRX-lost astrocytomas.

The material sequenced was PBMCs, taken from a glioma patient whose treatment included an IDH1 peptide vaccine. V gene TRBV2 combines with J gene TRBJ1-6; D is undetermined. The sequence was collected from a woman aged 35 to 49 with glioma. Some clones in this sample may be carry-over from other donors' samples. The CDR3, as DNA: TGTGCCAGCAGCGGGCCGAGAAATTCACCCCTCCACTTT. Translation gives CASSGPRNSPLHF. Variable domain in full (rest from reference TRBV2 and TRBJ1-6): EPEVTQTPSHQVTQMGQEVILRCVPISNHLYFYWYRQILGQKVEFLVSFYNNEISEKSEIFDDQFSVERPDGSNFTLKIRSTKLEDSAMYFCASSGPRNSPLHFGNGTRLTVT.